Each of the 7 T cell receptor beta chains below was sequenced from the same sample in a study of T-cell reconstitution after alpha-beta-depleted transplantation in children. Construction of the TCRbeta library involved unique molecular identifiers. TCRdb reprocessed the PCR reads with MiXCR, giving one entry per CDR3 protein. This table holds 800,000 to 1,000,000 distinct CDR3 sequences, about 29% found once. The source material was PBMCs, mostly from graft donor cells, sampled 360 days after TCRalphabeta/CD19-depleted stem cell transplant. Source of these receptors: a boy younger than two who had a stem cell transplant for SCID, so the T cells may come from the graft donor.

This clonotype came up a few times. V is TRBV10-3 and J is TRBJ2-3; D unclear. Trimming pared 3 bases from V and 5 bases from J, leaving 12 bases between. CDR1 and CDR2 from the germline V gene are ENHRY and SYGVKD. The CDR3 runs 14 residues. The CDR3 is CAISDQEHGDTQYF. The CDR3, as DNA: TGTGCCATCAGTGATCAAGAGCATGGAGATACGCAGTATTTT.

This clonotype showed up just a few times. The genes are TRBV7-2 and TRBJ2-2; D perhaps matches TRBD2 (6 bases). The germline CDR1 and CDR2 sequences are SGHTA and FQGNSA. The CDR3 runs 15 residues. V was shortened by 4 bases and J by 3 bases, with 12 bases between the two germline ends. The CDR3 region is CASSSGLSYTGELFF. Written as DNA, the CDR3 is TGTGCCAGCAGCTCGGGACTGTCTTACACCGGGGAGCTGTTTTTT.

The chain has TRBV12-5 and TRBJ2-2; TRBD1 or TRBD2 may be the D gene (6 bases each). CDR1 is LGHNT and CDR2 is FRNRAP in the germline V gene. Trimming shortened V by 4 bases and J by 2 bases, and 17 bases separated the two germline ends. The CDR3 covers 17 residues. CDR3: CASGSGGASINTGELFF. The CDR3 coding sequence is TGTGCTAGTGGTTCCGGGGGCGCTAGTATTAACACCGGGGAGCTGTTTTTT.

The chain is built from TRBV2 and TRBJ2-3, with 10 bases lining up with TRBD2. V shed 9 bases, J shed 1 base, and the junction held 10 bases outside the gene matches. The CDR3 is made up of 16 amino acids. Per germline, CDR1 SNHLY and CDR2 FYNNEI. CDR3 nucleotide sequence: TGTGCCAGTGAAGCGGGGGGGCCGACTCGCACAGATACGCAGTATTTT. It yields the protein CASEAGGPTRTDTQYF.

The genes are TRBV5-1 and TRBJ2-1, with D hard to call. V dropped 1 base and J dropped 8 bases, with 10 bases sitting between them. This CDR3 contains 13 residues. Per germline, CDR1 SGHRS and CDR2 YFSETQ. The CDR3 reads CASSLRAGDEQFF. CDR3 DNA sequence: TGCGCCAGCAGCTTGAGGGCAGGAGATGAGCAGTTCTTC.

The chain couples TRBV7-9 to TRBJ2-1, with D hard to call. The CDR3 consists of 13 residues. Germline values: CDR1 SEHNR, CDR2 FQNEAQ (reference sequence). V shed 2 bases and J shed 5 bases, with 7 bases lying between them. For the CDR3, the DNA is TGTGCCAGCAGCTTATGGAGCGACAATGAGCAGTTCTTC. It specifies CASSLWSDNEQFF.

This clonotype has just a few counts. The genes are TRBV11-2 and TRBJ2-5; D gene uncertain. This CDR3 contains 12 residues. In germline, CDR1 is SGHAT, CDR2 FQNNGV. V was trimmed by 6 bases and J by 7 bases, leaving 12 bases between them. For the CDR3, the DNA is TGTGCCAGCAGTCCCACCGATGGGACCCAGTACTTC. This sequence encodes CASSPTDGTQYF.